The clone carrying this TCR beta chain was counted a few times. Antigen unknown. This entry belongs to a study of T cells in Graves' hyperthyroidism and ophthalmopathy. Study-wide results and limits: In the analysis, a 13 V-J model separated ophthalmopathy from stable hyperthyroidism.

Template material for amplifying TCR beta CDR3 regions consisted of RNA transcripts. The HTBI primer set drove a first-round RT-PCR of the TCR CDR3. TCRdb passed the multiplex PCR reads through MiXCR, listing each CDR3 protein once. Among about 480,000 distinct CDR3 sequences listed, under 25% were seen once. Between the trimmed V and J ends, which lost 2 bases and 10 bases, there was a span of 9 bases. Germline CDR1 is LGHNA and CDR2 is YSLEER. This CDR3 has 12 amino acids. The chain carries TRBV4-3 and TRBJ2-1, with D perhaps given as TRBD1 or TRBD2 (5 bases each). Sequencing used blood. The TCR originated in a woman aged 70-85 years with Graves' ophthalmopathy. The CDR3 is CASSQLGTEQFF. The CDR3 DNA sequence: TGCGCCAGCAGCCAATTAGGGACGGAGCAGTTCTTC.